This T cell receptor beta chain was obtained from a study of OX40 agonist ivuxolimab in advanced cancers. General notes on the study: Ivuxolimab was an agonistic, fully human IgG2 monoclonal antibody directed against OX40 (CD134), a costimulatory receptor. Intravenous ivuxolimab was administered to patients every 2 weeks at six dose levels: 0.01, 0.1, 0.3, 1.5, 3 and 10 mg/kg. Of the approximately 53 patients in dose escalation, about 20 had hepatocellular carcinoma, some 15 had melanoma, 9 had renal cell carcinoma and 9 had head and neck cancer. The dose-escalation cohort was around 83% male with a mean age of about 60 years, ranging from roughly 20 to 80. Patients were allowed to have had prior anti-PD-1, anti-PD-L1 or anti-CTLA-4 therapy, and around 40% of the dose-escalation patients had previously received checkpoint inhibitors. Three dose-escalation patients achieved partial responses, one with hepatocellular carcinoma and two with cutaneous melanoma. Peripheral TCRbeta sequencing aimed to test whether ivuxolimab altered TCR sequence diversity and caused clonal T-cell expansion. The paper reports the monotherapy dose-escalation portion (N of about 54 patients) of the phase I ivuxolimab trial. The paper as a whole reports these results and caveats: After ivuxolimab, CD8+ T cells had more expanded clones than CD4+ T cells on average. Low levels of normalized T-cell clonal expansion were also seen in some patients who did not respond. Partial responders in the 0.1-3.0 mg/kg groups had among the lowest normalized peripheral clonal expansion, especially among CD8+ T cells. At doses of 0.1 to 3.0 mg/kg, clonal expansion of both CD4+ and CD8+ T cells in blood was seen between baseline and week 6. Antigen specificity was not determined for the clonally expanded peripheral T cells.

Genomic DNA was extracted from sorted cells for sequencing of the TCRbeta CDR3 region. The immunoSEQ Assay was used for sequencing of TCRbeta CDR3 regions. Drawn from immuneACCESS, this table holds only the in-frame rearrangements with V and J called that TCRdb kept. Clones are partly lost; checked studies trace under half to an unresolved V gene and leave the rest unexplained. The sample includes 60,000 to 100,000 clones, with over 70% observed a single time. The top ten hold 0.45% to 0.55% of the sample. Regarding this clone: The target of this receptor is not known. An end of the junction differs from the germline gene, which may be a read error.

The CDR1 and CDR2 encoded by the germline V gene (reference sequence) are LNHDA and SQIVND. From the cysteine through the phenylalanine, the CDR3 covers 14 amino acids. Only the CDR3 DNA is retained, 42 bases long and in frame from the first base. Patients with a history of autoimmune disease or receiving systemic immunosuppression were excluded from the trial. In every dose cohort, peripheral blood was drawn for TCR sequencing at baseline, cycle 4 day 1, and cycle 7 day 1. Samples came from an open-label, multicenter, first-in-human phase I dose-escalation trial of ivuxolimab. Adults with locally advanced or metastatic melanoma, renal cell, hepatocellular, or head and neck squamous cell carcinoma were enrolled in the trial. CD4+ and CD8+ T cells were sorted separately from peripheral blood before TCR sequencing.

This clonotype originated in an adult with an advanced solid tumor such as melanoma, head and neck, liver or kidney cancer. Recombination linked TRBV19 to TRBJ2-1, and 8 junction bases match TRBD2. The material was CD4+ or CD8+ T cells sorted from blood, obtained in a trial of the OX40 agonist ivuxolimab. The DNA sequence is given as TGTGCCAGTACTATAGCGGGATATGAAAATGAGCAGTTCTTC. Its coded protein is CASTIAGYENEQFF.